The 4 T cell receptor beta chains below come from one sample, sequenced in a study of blood T cell repertoires in COVID-19. Generated by immunoSEQ multiplex PCR, the TCRdb table keeps only in-frame clones and is missing some. The table includes about 98,000 clones, roughly 87% detected once. Sequences were obtained from peripheral blood. These TCRs come from a man between 65 and 85 years old with acute or convalescent COVID-19.

The genes are TRBV5-1 and TRBJ2-7; 11 nucleotides align to TRBD1. Germline V gene data show CDR1 as SGHRS and CDR2 as YFSETQ. The CDR3 has 16 residues. V was pared by 4 bases and J by 2 bases, with 8 bases of the junction left unmatched. The CDR3 sequence: CASSPSPDRGPYEQYV. Written as DNA, the CDR3 is TGCGCCAGCAGCCCGTCTCCGGACAGGGGGCCCTACGAGCAGTACGTC.

The chain links TRBV28 to TRBJ1-2; TRBD1 is a possible D gene (5 bases). The CDR3 extends over 15 amino acids. Trimming pared 5 bases from V and 2 bases from J, leaving 15 bases between. CDR1 MDHEN and CDR2 SYDVKM come from the germline V gene. In nucleotides, the CDR3 is TGTGCCAGCAGTCTATTGACAGATCTGAACTATGGCTACACCTTC. It yields the protein CASSLLTDLNYGYTF.

This sequence joins TRBV3-1 (or the pseudogene TRBV3-2) and TRBJ1-2; 10 positions match TRBD1. The germline CDR1 and CDR2 sequences are LGHDT and YNNKEL (reference sequence). This CDR3 spans 15 amino acids. The V and J ends lost 0 bases and 7 bases, in that order; junction bases with no gene match: 5. DNA of the CDR3: TGTGCCAGCAGCCAAGACACCGGGACAGGGGCTGGCTACACCTTC. This translates into CASSQDTGTGAGYTF.

This clone was recorded once. This sequence joins TRBV13 and TRBJ2-2, with D possibly TRBD1 on 5 matching bases. Per germline, CDR1 PRHDT and CDR2 FYEKMQ (reference sequence). The CDR3 contains 14 residues. Trimming took off 5 bases at V and 0 bases at J, with 7 bases between the two ends. The CDR3 bases are TGTGCCAGCAGCCGACAGCCGAACACCGGGGAGCTGTTTTTT. Translation gives CASSRQPNTGELFF.